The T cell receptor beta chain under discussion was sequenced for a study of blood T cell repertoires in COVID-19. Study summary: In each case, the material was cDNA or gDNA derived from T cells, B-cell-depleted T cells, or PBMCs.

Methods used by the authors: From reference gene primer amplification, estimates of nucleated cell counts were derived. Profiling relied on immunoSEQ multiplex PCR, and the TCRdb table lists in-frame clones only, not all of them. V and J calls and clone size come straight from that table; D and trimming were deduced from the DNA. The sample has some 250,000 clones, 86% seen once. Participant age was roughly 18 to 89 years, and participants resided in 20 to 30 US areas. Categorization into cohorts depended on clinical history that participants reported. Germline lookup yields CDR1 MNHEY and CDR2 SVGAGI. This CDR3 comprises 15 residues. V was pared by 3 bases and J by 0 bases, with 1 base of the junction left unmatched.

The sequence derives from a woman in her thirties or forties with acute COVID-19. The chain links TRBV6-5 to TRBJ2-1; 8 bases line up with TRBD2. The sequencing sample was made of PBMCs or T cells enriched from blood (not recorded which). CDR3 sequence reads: CASSYGTSSYNEQFF. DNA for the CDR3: TGTGCCAGCAGTTATGGGACTAGCTCCTACAATGAGCAGTTCTTC.